This T cell receptor beta chain derives from a study of blood T cells in healthy people across ages. A note on this clonotype: Antigen: not known.

A second PCR, run for roughly 7 to 11 cycles, used a sample-barcoded 5' primer plus a J-beta primer mix. One entry per CDR3 protein, called by TCRdb with MiXCR from the 5' RACE reads. Seen here are about 1.4 million distinct CDR3 sequences, around 59% observed once, and the top ten hold more than 6%. General observations from the study: Older age went with lower TCR beta diversity per million T cells, in a roughly linear way.

Investigators took 8.5 to 10 milliliters of peripheral blood from every donor. CDR3 size: 15 residues. Trimming took 3 bases from V and 5 from J, leaving 17 bases between them. The germline gives CDR1 SGHRS, CDR2 YFSETQ. The sequenced material came from blood. The source is a man aged 18 to 29 in good health. This chain joins TRBV5-1 and TRBJ1-2, with unresolved D. Here the CDR3 reads CASSSLRTRYYGYTF. DNA for the CDR3: TGCGCCAGCAGCTCCTTAAGGACCCGGTATTATGGCTACACCTTC.